This TCR beta chain was recorded in a study of T cells in Graves' hyperthyroidism and ophthalmopathy. Turning to the study itself: Peripheral blood was taken when the disease was first diagnosed, before any treatment began. Study observations and caveats: Most expanded thyroid clonotypes above 0.001 also appeared in blood.

Uncontrolled infection, other autoimmune disease, pregnancy or lactation excluded patients. Using 10 ml of fresh peripheral blood, PBMCs were prepared. Authors of the study amplified TCR beta CDR3 regions from RNA transcripts. An initial round of RT-PCR targeting the TCR CDR3 relied on the HTBI primer set. One entry per CDR3 protein results from TCRdb running MiXCR on the multiplex PCR reads. The sample has a few hundred thousand distinct CDR3 sequences, nearly 15% seen once. In this sample, this clonotype turned up many times. As yet, its antigen is unknown. CDR3 length equals 16 residues. The V segment lost 4 bases and the J segment 4 bases; nucleotides outside the gene matches: 8.

The chain combines TRBV12-3 or TRBV12-4 with TRBJ2-1, with 9 bases that match TRBD2. The TCR originated in a woman aged 60-75 years with Graves' ophthalmopathy. Specimen: blood. Here the CDR3 reads CASSSRTSGLYNEQFF. CDR3 DNA sequence: TGTGCCAGCAGTTCTCGAACTAGCGGGCTTTACAATGAGCAGTTCTTC.